What follows describes a single TCR beta chain. The antigen is undetermined. The length of the CDR3 is 15 residues. V was shortened by 5 bases and J by 4 bases, with 15 bases between the two germline ends. Germline lookup yields CDR1 SGHVS and CDR2 FQNEAQ. The data derive from a study of tumor-infiltrating lymphocytes in localized non-small cell lung cancer. Broader study findings: Different pieces of the same tissue were used for each assay.

The repertoire was sequenced with immunoSEQ multiplex PCR; TCRdb's copy has only in-frame clones and lacks some. Of just under 5,000 clones in the sample, about 96% were seen once. The source material was uninvolved lung tissue not adjacent to the tumor. The rearrangement joins TRBV7-8 to TRBJ1-5; no clear D gene. This clonotype was sampled from a human donor with non-small cell lung cancer. In DNA, the CDR3 is TGTGCCAGCAGCCCGATGGGCAGGCAGAATCAGCCCCAGCATTTT. Its protein product is CASSPMGRQNQPQHF.